A single sample gave rise to the 17 T cell receptor beta chains below, sequenced in a study of cytomegalovirus exposure and HLA in healthy donors. PCR was performed using 60 Vbeta and 13 Jbeta primers. Generated by immunoSEQ multiplex PCR, the TCRdb table keeps only in-frame clones and is missing some. The sample lists 75,000 to 100,000 clones, 74% occurring once. Material: PBMCs. These receptors all stem from a male donor in good health and CMV-seronegative.

The chain carries TRBV7-3 and TRBJ2-7; 13 bases map to TRBD2. The CDR3 has 14 residues. Germline CDR1 is SGHTA and CDR2 is FQGTGA. Trimming removed 5 bases from V and 4 bases from J; junction bases left unmatched: 2. The CDR3 DNA reads TGTGCCAGCAGCCCGGGACTAGCGGGGTACGAGCAGTACTTC. This gives the protein CASSPGLAGYEQYF.

This clone has more than one count but fewer than ten. The rearrangement uses TRBV27 and TRBJ1-4; the match to TRBD1 covers 8 bases. V lost 6 bases to trimming and J lost 8 bases; unmatched junction nucleotides: 8. CDR1 and CDR2 from the germline V gene are MNHEY and SMNVEV (reference sequence). The length of the CDR3 is 14 residues. CDR3 loop: CASSPTGVGEKLFF. The CDR3 bases are TGTGCCAGCAGCCCGACAGGGGTAGGGGAAAAACTGTTTTTT.

This clone occurred once. The genes are TRBV5-1 and TRBJ2-4, with D possibly matching TRBD1 (5 bases). The V end lost 3 bases, the J end lost 9 bases, and 19 bases lay between the germline ends. Germline loops: CDR1 SGHRS, CDR2 YFSETQ. The CDR3 has 15 amino acids. The CDR3 DNA sequence: TGCGCCAGCAGCTACGATGGGGCCAGGGTGGGCATTCAGTACTTC. Amino acids: CASSYDGARVGIQYF.

CDR3 loop: CAWSGQGLGEQYF. The CDR3 DNA is TGTGCCTGGAGTGGACAGGGGTTAGGGGAGCAGTACTTC. The genes are TRBV30 and TRBJ2-7, with 8 bases aligning to TRBD1. The CDR3 spans 13 residues. With 1 base clipped from V and 7 bases from J, the junction kept 6 bases outside the gene matches. The germline V gene has CDR1 GTSNPN and CDR2 SVGIG (reference sequence).

The V gene is TRBV10-3, the J gene TRBJ2-1; D perhaps matches TRBD2 (6 bases). The CDR3 is 14 residues long. Germline V gives CDR1 ENHRY, CDR2 SYGVKD. V lost 4 bases and J lost 8, with 15 bases in between. The chain's CDR3 is CAISGRTGGDEQFF. CDR3 bases: TGTGCCATCAGTGGCCGAACCGGCGGGGATGAGCAGTTCTTC.

The genes are TRBV11-1 and TRBJ2-7, with D possibly being TRBD1 (7 bases). The CDR3 has 13 amino acids. The germline V gene has CDR1 SGHAT and CDR2 FQDESV (reference sequence). V gave up 5 bases and J gave up 8 bases, with 16 bases separating them. In DNA form, the CDR3 reads TGTGCCAGCAGCCCCGAGGGGGGACAGAAGCAGTACTTC. Translated, it gives CASSPEGGQKQYF.

The chain is built from TRBV19 and TRBJ2-6; no clear D. This CDR3 region has 14 residues. CDR1 LNHDA and CDR2 SQIVND come from the germline V gene (reference sequence). The V gene lost 3 bases and the J gene lost 4 bases, with 7 bases spanning the gap. The CDR3 DNA reads as TGTGCCAGTAGTATGAGGTTGGGGGCCAACGTCCTGACTTTC. Translated: CASSMRLGANVLTF.

The genes are TRBV5-1 and TRBJ2-7; possible D gene TRBD1, 6 bases. Germline V gives CDR1 SGHRS, CDR2 YFSETQ. The ends were cut back, 3 bases at V and 6 bases at J, with 19 bases in the middle. This CDR3 spans 15 amino acids. CDR3 in amino acids: CASSSSQGEGGEQYF. CDR3 in DNA: TGCGCCAGCAGCTCATCACAGGGAGAAGGCGGCGAGCAGTACTTC.

This chain links TRBV19 with TRBJ1-4; TRBD1 is a possible D gene (5 bases). V lost 2 bases to trimming and J lost 6 bases, with 7 bases between them. Per the germline V gene, CDR1 is LNHDA and CDR2 is SQIVND (reference sequence). This CDR3 is built from 13 residues. The CDR3 nucleotides read TGTGCCAGTAGTATAACAGGAGATGAAAAACTGTTTTTT. It specifies CASSITGDEKLFF.

Here the CDR3 reads CASSFSRQNTEAFF. The DNA of the CDR3 is TGTGCCAGCAGCTTCTCCCGACAGAACACTGAAGCTTTCTTT. The chain joins TRBV7-9 to TRBJ1-1; D not certain. V lost 3 bases and J lost 1, with 9 bases in between. Germline V gene lookup returns CDR1 SEHNR and CDR2 FQNEAQ (reference sequence). This CDR3 region has 14 residues.

V is TRBV5-5 and J is TRBJ2-2, with TRBD1 matching over 8 bases. Germline loops: CDR1 SGHKS, CDR2 YYEKEE (reference sequence). J lost 2 bases, V lost 0 bases, and 6 bases had no gene match. The CDR3 is 17 residues long. CDR3 sequence: CASSLEGRGLNTGELFF. The CDR3 DNA is TGTGCCAGCAGCTTGGAGGGCAGGGGGCTAAACACCGGGGAGCTGTTTTTT.

V usage is TRBV7-9 and J usage is TRBJ2-7; 14 bases fit TRBD2. V lost 4 bases, J lost 7 bases, and 15 bases stayed unmatched. Germline V gene sequence: CDR1 SEHNR, CDR2 FQNEAQ (reference sequence). This CDR3 contains 18 residues. This CDR3 is CASSSSTSGRAPFGEQYF. In DNA, the CDR3 is TGTGCCAGCAGCTCCTCGACTAGCGGGAGGGCCCCATTTGGGGAGCAGTACTTC.

This chain links TRBV7-2 with TRBJ2-3, with 12 bases that match TRBD2. Trimming at V came to 5 bases and at J to 4 bases, leaving 4 bases not matched to a gene. In germline, CDR1 is SGHTA, CDR2 FQGNSA. CDR3 length equals 15 residues. The CDR3 sequence is CASSATSGSSDTQYF. CDR3 nucleotide sequence: TGTGCCAGCAGCGCGACTAGCGGGAGTTCAGATACGCAGTATTTT.

The chain joins TRBV28 to TRBJ1-1, with 8 positions matching TRBD1. Germline CDR1 MDHEN, CDR2 SYDVKM. The CDR3 is 14 residues long. The junction had 7 bases not matched to a gene; V was cut back by 6 bases and J by 4 bases. Here the CDR3 DNA reads TGTGCCAGCAGATCGACAGGGGATAGCACTGAAGCTTTCTTT. Translated, it gives CASRSTGDSTEAFF.

This sequence joins TRBV2 and TRBJ1-2; 11 bases fit TRBD1. J was trimmed by 4 bases and V by 6 bases; bases with no gene match: 4. Germline V gene sequence: CDR1 SNHLY, CDR2 FYNNEI. The length of the CDR3 is 14 residues. Here the CDR3 DNA reads TGTGCCAGCAGGGACAGGGGGCTCGGCTATGGCTACACCTTC. Translating it yields CASRDRGLGYGYTF.

The J gene is TRBJ2-3, the V gene TRBV19, with 8 bases that match TRBD2. V lost 5 bases and J lost 1; bases outside the gene matches: 8. CDR1 is LNHDA, CDR2 SQIVND, per germline (reference sequence). The CDR3 contains 16 residues. This chain's CDR3 is CASSPSQTSGTDTQYF. In DNA, the CDR3 is TGTGCCAGTAGTCCGTCGCAGACTAGCGGCACAGATACGCAGTATTTT.

The rearrangement joins TRBV7-8 to TRBJ1-1; possible D gene TRBD1, 5 bases. Trimming pared 3 bases from V and 2 bases from J, leaving 13 bases between. CDR1 SGHVS and CDR2 FQNEAQ come from the germline V gene. The length of the CDR3 is 15 residues. The CDR3 bases are TGTGCCAGCAGCTTGAACAGGATAACAAACACTGAAGCTTTCTTT. It codes for CASSLNRITNTEAFF.